These 24 T cell receptor beta chains came from one sample sequenced in a study of identical twins. TCRdb used MiXCR to reprocess the 5' RACE reads, holding one entry per CDR3 protein. This sample has 350,000 to 600,000 distinct CDR3 sequences, with approximately 15% found just once. Another study also made use of these data, one on yellow fever vaccine responses in identical twins.

Material: CD4+ T cells sorted from blood. These receptors were collected from a woman aged 18-35 years in good health.

At least ten counts were recorded for this clonotype. The CDR3 spells CAISESQGSGEQYF. Here the CDR3 DNA reads TGTGCCATCAGTGAGTCGCAGGGGTCTGGCGAGCAGTACTTC. V is TRBV10-3 and J is TRBJ2-7; maybe TRBD1 (6 bases). Trimming took 0 bases from V and 6 from J, leaving 12 bases between them. Germline assignment: CDR1 ENHRY and CDR2 SYGVKD. The CDR3 has 14 amino acids.

The chain carries TRBV3-1 and TRBJ2-2; 11 bases match TRBD2. CDR1 is LGHDT, CDR2 YNNKEL, per germline (reference sequence). The CDR3 loop spans 18 amino acids. With V trimmed by 1 base and J by 0 bases, 4 bases remained unmatched. The CDR3 region has the DNA TGTGCCAGCAGCCAAGGACTAGCGGGGCCGACGAACACCGGGGAGCTGTTTTTT. It codes for CASSQGLAGPTNTGELFF. Drawing the rest from reference TRBV3-1 and TRBJ2-2, the complete variable domain is DTAVSQTPKYLVTQMGNDKSIKCEQNLGHDTMYWYKQDSKKFLKIMFSYNNKELIINETVPNRFSPKSPDKAHLNLHINSLELGDSAVYFCASSQGLAGPTNTGELFFGEGSRLTVL.

This clonotype was observed a few times. The chain employs TRBV20-1 and TRBJ2-2, with 7 bases lining up with TRBD1. Germline V gives CDR1 DFQATT, CDR2 SNEGSKA (reference sequence). The CDR3 covers 17 residues. J was trimmed by 3 bases and V by 1 base; bases with no gene match: 11. The CDR3 DNA reads TGCAGTGCTAGAGGTGGGGTTACAGGGGCCCACACCGGGGAGCTGTTTTTT. Translating it yields CSARGGVTGAHTGELFF.

This clonotype was observed a handful of times. The chain combines TRBV5-1 with TRBJ2-3, with 7 bases that match TRBD2. From germline, CDR1 is SGHRS and CDR2 YFSETQ. There are 14 residues in the CDR3. After removal of 1 base from V and 9 bases from J, the junction contained 8 bases not matched to a gene. The CDR3 nucleotides read TGCGCCAGCAGCTTGACTAGCGCTTTCGCGACGCAGTATTTT. Amino acid sequence: CASSLTSAFATQYF.

The rearrangement uses TRBV3-1 and TRBJ2-3; D remains ambiguous. V gave up 4 bases and J gave up 4 bases, with 12 bases separating them. This CDR3 has 14 residues. From germline, CDR1 is LGHDT and CDR2 YNNKEL (reference sequence). The CDR3 DNA follows: TGTGCCAGCAGCCCCCCCTCTCTGGCAGATACGCAGTATTTT. Translation: CASSPPSLADTQYF.

This clonotype was counted once. The V gene is TRBV6-1, the J gene TRBJ2-3; tentatively, D is TRBD1 (5 bases). The CDR3 loop spans 13 amino acids. Between the trimmed V and J ends, which lost 6 bases and 5 bases, there was a span of 12 bases. Germline V CDR1 and CDR2: MNHNS, SASEGT. The CDR3 sequence: CASREDIIDTQYF. Written as DNA, the CDR3 is TGTGCCAGCAGAGAGGACATTATAGATACGCAGTATTTT.

This clonotype came up a few times. The rearrangement links TRBV29-1 to TRBJ1-1, with TRBD1 matching 11 bases. Looked up from germline, CDR1 is SQVTM and CDR2 is ANQGSEA. The ends lost 0 bases at V and 6 bases at J; junction bases unmatched: 3. CDR3 size: 14 residues. The CDR3 DNA reads as TGCAGCGTTGAAGAGTGGACAGGGGGCTCTGAAGCTTTCTTT. It codes for CSVEEWTGGSEAFF.

The chain has TRBV6-5 and TRBJ2-7, with TRBD1 identical over 7 bases. After removal of 4 bases from V and 0 bases from J, the junction contained 9 bases not matched to a gene. There are 16 residues in the CDR3. CDR1 and CDR2 (germline): MNHEY, SVGAGI. The CDR3 DNA follows: TGTGCCAGCAGTTCACGGGACAGCATTAGCTCCTACGAGCAGTACTTC. This translates into CASSSRDSISSYEQYF.

This clonotype was detected many times. This chain joins TRBV29-1 and TRBJ2-3; TRBD2 matches at 10 bases. The CDR3 runs 17 residues. After removal of 7 bases from V and 2 bases from J, the junction contained 15 bases not matched to a gene. Germline CDR1 reads SQVTM; CDR2 reads ANQGSEA. DNA of the CDR3: TGCAGCGCCGAAGGAGCGGGGGGGCATTCCGCCACAGATACGCAGTATTTT. This gives the protein CSAEGAGGHSATDTQYF.

In its sample, this clonotype was seen a few times. The chain couples TRBV7-3 to TRBJ2-3; D may correspond to TRBD1 or TRBD2 (5 bases each). This CDR3 region has 15 residues. Per the germline V gene, CDR1 is SGHTA and CDR2 is FQGTGA. V was trimmed by 1 base and J by 0 bases, leaving 8 bases between them. The CDR3 coding sequence is TGTGCCAGCAGCTTAATGGGACCTAGCACAGATACGCAGTATTTT. This codes for CASSLMGPSTDTQYF.

The chain carries TRBV5-1 and TRBJ2-5; D remains unclear. Deletions cut 0 bases from V and 2 bases from J, with 11 bases between. Germline values: CDR1 SGHRS, CDR2 YFSETQ. The CDR3 runs 15 residues. CDR3 in DNA: TGCGCCAGCAGCTTGGGCCAGCCCGGGCAAGAGACCCAGTACTTC. This codes for CASSLGQPGQETQYF.

V gene TRBV3-1 combines with J gene TRBJ2-1; D remains unclear. The length of the CDR3 is 14 residues. Trimming took 3 bases from V and 0 from J, leaving 6 bases between them. The germline V gene has CDR1 LGHDT and CDR2 YNNKEL (reference sequence). The CDR3 coding sequence is TGTGCCAGCAGCCACGGTAGCTCCTACAATGAGCAGTTCTTC. Its protein is CASSHGSSYNEQFF.

This clonotype was counted only a few times. The rearrangement joins TRBV12-3 or TRBV12-4 to TRBJ1-1; D is uncertain. Trimming cost V 7 bases and J 1 base, with 16 bases left between them. The CDR3 sequence is 15 residues long. CDR3 in DNA: TGTGCCAGCACTACCAAAACTCAAGGGAACACTGAAGCTTTCTTT. It translates to CASTTKTQGNTEAFF.

This chain links TRBV28 with TRBJ2-7; D is unresolved. The CDR3 sequence is 11 residues long. From germline, CDR1 is MDHEN and CDR2 SYDVKM. The V gene lost 8 bases and the J gene lost 2 bases, with 7 bases spanning the gap. The CDR3 loop is CASGVAYEQYF. CDR3 nucleotides: TGTGCCAGCGGGGTAGCCTACGAGCAGTACTTC. Combining the CDR3 with reference TRBV28 and TRBJ2-7 gives the whole variable domain DVKVTQSSRYLVKRTGEKVFLECVQDMDHENMFWYRQDPGLGLRLIYFSYDVKMKEKGDIPEGYSVSREKKERFSLILESASTNQTSMYLCASGVAYEQYFGPGTRLTVT.

A few counts support this clonotype. The J gene is TRBJ2-2, the V gene TRBV19; tentatively, D is TRBD2 (5 bases). Germline-derived CDR1 and CDR2 are LNHDA and SQIVND (reference sequence). Trimming left V 3 bases short and J 1 base short, with 6 bases between. The CDR3 is 14 amino acids. CDR3 sequence: CASSIEGNTGELFF. The DNA for the CDR3 is TGTGCCAGTAGTATTGAGGGGAACACCGGGGAGCTGTTTTTT. Full variable domain (remainder filled in from reference TRBV19 and TRBJ2-2): DGGITQSPKYLFRKEGQNVTLSCEQNLNHDAMYWYRQDPGQGLRLIYYSQIVNDFQKGDIAEGYSVSREKKESFPLTVTSAQKNPTAFYLCASSIEGNTGELFFGEGSRLTVL.

The chain links TRBV29-1 to TRBJ2-3; 8 bases are a match to TRBD2. This CDR3 is built from 15 residues. The trim removed 5 bases at V and 2 bases at J, leaving 9 bases unmatched. In germline, CDR1 is SQVTM, CDR2 ANQGSEA. CDR3 nucleotides: TGCAGCGTTTCGGGGGGGACTAAAGCCACAGATACGCAGTATTTT. The encoded protein is CSVSGGTKATDTQYF.

In its sample, this clonotype was seen a few times. The V call is TRBV5-6, the J call TRBJ1-2; D gene unclear. Germline values: CDR1 SGHDT, CDR2 YYEEEE. Trimming removed 2 bases at V and 4 bases at J, with 15 bases between. This CDR3 comprises 15 residues. CDR3 nucleotides: TGTGCCAGCAGCTTCCTGACGGTTGCTCGCTATGGCTACACCTTC. Amino acid sequence: CASSFLTVARYGYTF.

This clonotype was seen a handful of times. V is TRBV6-1 and J is TRBJ1-6; 10 bases match TRBD1. CDR1 and CDR2 from the germline V gene are MNHNS and SASEGT. The CDR3 covers 15 residues. With V trimmed by 7 bases and J by 9 bases, 9 bases remained unmatched. CDR3 nucleotides: TGTGCCAGCATGGCCGGGACAGGGGATCGTTCACCCCTCCACTTT. Translated: CASMAGTGDRSPLHF.

In its sample, this clonotype was seen a few times. The chain links TRBV3-1 to TRBJ2-2; the match to TRBD2 covers 7 bases. V lost 4 bases and J lost 2; bases outside the gene matches: 7. Germline-derived CDR1 and CDR2 are LGHDT and YNNKEL (reference sequence). The CDR3 runs 16 residues. The CDR3 nucleotides are TGTGCCAGCAGCCGCCTAGCGGCTAAAAACACCGGGGAGCTGTTTTTT. Protein sequence: CASSRLAAKNTGELFF.

This clonotype was observed a few times. The chain carries TRBV7-3 and TRBJ2-1, with TRBD1 as a possible D gene (5 bases). The V end was cut by 1 base, the J end by 5 bases, with 9 bases between. The CDR3 sequence is 14 residues long. The germline gives CDR1 SGHTA, CDR2 FQGTGA. The CDR3 sequence: CASSLNPGHNEQFF. The DNA of the CDR3 is TGTGCCAGCAGCTTAAATCCAGGGCACAATGAGCAGTTCTTC.

This clonotype appeared a few times. The chain is built from TRBV18 and TRBJ2-1; no reliable D call. Trimming took 6 bases from V and 9 from J, leaving 18 bases between them. CDR3 size: 14 residues. The germline V gene encodes CDR1 KGHSH and CDR2 LQKENI. As DNA, the CDR3 is TGTGCCAGCTCCCCCACCATATCCCGAGGTGAGCAGTTCTTC. Its translation is CASSPTISRGEQFF.

The V call is TRBV12-3 or TRBV12-4, the J call TRBJ2-5; D remains unclear. The CDR3 runs 14 residues. V was clipped by 6 bases and J by 1 base, with 12 bases between them. The CDR3 DNA is TGTGCCAGCAGATCTAAGACGAGCCAAGAGACCCAGTACTTC. Residues: CASRSKTSQETQYF.

In this sample, this clonotype turned up a few times. DNA for the CDR3: TGTGCCAGCAGGAAAAGTAGCGGCACCTACGAGCAGTACTTC. It specifies CASRKSSGTYEQYF. V is TRBV7-2 and J is TRBJ2-7; possibly TRBD2 for D (6 bases). The germline V and J ends were trimmed by 6 bases and 2 bases, with 14 bases remaining between them. Germline V gene lookup returns CDR1 SGHTA and CDR2 FQGNSA. The CDR3 consists of 14 residues.

The rearrangement links TRBV12-5 to TRBJ1-5; D unresolved. The length of the CDR3 is 12 residues. Trimming left V 7 bases short and J 10 bases short, with 14 bases between. Per germline, CDR1 LGHNT and CDR2 FRNRAP. Written as DNA, the CDR3 is TGTGCTAGTGCCATAAGCGAGGGACCCCAGCATTTT. It translates to CASAISEGPQHF.